This TCR beta chain was sequenced during a study of blood T cell repertoires in COVID-19. Germline CDR1 SGHNT, CDR2 YENEEA. The CDR3 totals 15 residues. The V end lost 1 base, the J end lost 2 bases, and 12 bases lay between the germline ends. The repertoire was sequenced with immunoSEQ multiplex PCR; TCRdb's copy has only in-frame clones and lacks some. The sample has roughly 280,000 clones, around 86% seen once. The chain carries TRBV11-3 and TRBJ2-7, with D possibly being TRBD1 (5 bases). The sample comprised peripheral blood. The clonotype originates from a man aged 35 to 55 with active or convalescent COVID-19. CDR3 protein: CASSLGGDRAYEQYF. In nucleotides, the CDR3 is TGTGCCAGCAGCTTAGGGGGTGACAGAGCCTACGAGCAGTACTTC.